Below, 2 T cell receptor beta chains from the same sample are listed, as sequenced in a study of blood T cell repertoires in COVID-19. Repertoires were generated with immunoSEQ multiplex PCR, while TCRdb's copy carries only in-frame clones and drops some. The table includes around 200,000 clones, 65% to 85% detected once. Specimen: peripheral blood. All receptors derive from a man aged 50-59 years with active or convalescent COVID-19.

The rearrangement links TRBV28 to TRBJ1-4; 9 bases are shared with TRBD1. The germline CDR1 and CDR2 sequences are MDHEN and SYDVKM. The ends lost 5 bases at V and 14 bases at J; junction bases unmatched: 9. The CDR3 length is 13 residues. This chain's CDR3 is CASSLPDRGWLFF. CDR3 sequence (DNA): TGTGCCAGCAGTCTGCCGGACAGGGGATGGCTGTTTTTT.

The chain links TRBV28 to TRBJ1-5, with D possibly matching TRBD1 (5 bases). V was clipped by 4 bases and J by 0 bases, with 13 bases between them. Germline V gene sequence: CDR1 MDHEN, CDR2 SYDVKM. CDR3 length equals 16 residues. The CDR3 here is CASSSSDSYSNQPQHF. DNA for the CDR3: TGTGCCAGCAGTTCAAGCGACAGTTATAGCAATCAGCCCCAGCATTTT.